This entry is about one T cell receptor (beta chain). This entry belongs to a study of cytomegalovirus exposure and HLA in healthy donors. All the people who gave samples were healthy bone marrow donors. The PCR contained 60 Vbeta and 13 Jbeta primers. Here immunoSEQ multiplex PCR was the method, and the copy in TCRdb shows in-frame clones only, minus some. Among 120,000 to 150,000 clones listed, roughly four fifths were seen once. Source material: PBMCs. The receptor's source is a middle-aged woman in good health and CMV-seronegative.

DNA of the CDR3: TGCGCCAGCAGCTTGGAGCGGACAGGGAGCACAGATACGCAGTATTTT. Protein sequence: CASSLERTGSTDTQYF. V usage is TRBV5-1 and J usage is TRBJ2-3, with 8 bases that match TRBD1. Trimming at V came to 0 bases and at J to 0 bases, leaving 3 bases not matched to a gene. This CDR3 region has 16 residues. The germline gives CDR1 SGHRS, CDR2 YFSETQ.